This TCR beta chain came from a study of control samples from healthy donors and cancer patients (dated by TCRdb to 2020 to 2022). Library method: the immunoSEQ multiplex PCR assay. Sourced from immuneACCESS, this table was stored by TCRdb with only in-frame sequences that have V and J called. A share of the clones is absent; for the studies checked, an unresolved V gene accounts for under half, and the remainder has no known explanation. This sample gives 100,000 or so clones in total; roughly 87% of them show up just once. The top ten clonotypes cover about a sixth of the sample. Comments on this clone: Its recognized antigen is unknown. Base qualities are not at hand, and no much larger clone is one base apart.

The CDR3 runs 13 amino acids, cysteine and phenylalanine included. CDR3 DNA only is kept here, 39 bases in frame from base 1. At the junction V is shortened by 7 bases and J by 4 bases; bases outside the gene matches: 3. The germline V gene encodes CDR1 SNHLY and CDR2 FYNNEI. This sequence uses TRBV2 and TRBJ2-7; the central 11 bases match TRBD2. The receptor was derived from a woman aged 50 to 60 in good health. Sample: blood. At the DNA level, the sequence is TGTGCCAGCAAGGCTAGCGGGGGGTACGAGCAGTACTTC. This gives the protein CASKASGGYEQYF.